In its sample, the clone carrying this T cell receptor beta chain was seen a few times. Amplification used 60 Vbeta primers and 13 Jbeta primers. Profiled with immunoSEQ multiplex PCR; TCRdb holds only in-frame clones, not every one. Of about 170,000 clones in the sample, 70% to 80% were seen once. The data are from a study of cytomegalovirus exposure and HLA in healthy donors. The ends lost 6 bases at V and 1 base at J; junction bases unmatched: 9. Germline assignment: CDR1 MNHEY and CDR2 SMNVEV (reference sequence). The CDR3 consists of 16 residues. Input material: PBMCs. V is TRBV27 and J is TRBJ2-1; 7 nucleotides align to TRBD2. This TCR derives from a woman in her 30s in good health and CMV-seropositive. CDR3 DNA sequence: TGTGCCAGCAGCCCTGAAGCGGGACGGTCCTACAATGAGCAGTTCTTC. Translated, it gives CASSPEAGRSYNEQFF.